This is a list of T cell receptor beta chains from one sample in a study of cytomegalovirus exposure and HLA in healthy donors. Clones were sequenced by immunoSEQ multiplex PCR, and TCRdb holds only the in-frame ones, with some missing. The profile covers 100,000 to 150,000 clones, with around 80% appearing a single time and under 13% taken by the ten largest. What was sequenced was PBMCs. Receptors were obtained from a man aged 25 to 40 in good health and CMV-seropositive. Both conserved end residues are part of each CDR3. Fields, in order: D gene, J gene, clone size, V gene, CDR3 protein, CDR3 DNA. The D gene is left open where the match is weak. Clone size, where shown, is once, few, many, or a class for clones that have expanded.

>NA|TRBJ1-5|NA|TRBV2
CASSDRTDNQPQHF
TGTGCCAGCAGTGATCGCACAGACAATCAGCCCCAGCATTTT
>TRBD1|TRBJ2-7|NA|TRBV6-5
CASSSGTGGDEQYF
TGTGCCAGCAGCTCGGGGACAGGGGGCGACGAGCAGTACTTC
>TRBD2|TRBJ2-7|NA|TRBV28
CASWEGNSYEQYF
TGTGCCAGTTGGGAGGGGAACTCCTACGAGCAGTACTTC
>TRBD1|TRBJ1-4|NA|TRBV10-3
CAISEYRGRGEKLFF
TGTGCCATCAGTGAGTACAGGGGGCGAGGGGAAAAACTGTTTTTT
>TRBD1|TRBJ1-4|NA|TRBV2
CASSDPIRQGLNEKLFF
TGTGCCAGCAGTGACCCCATAAGACAGGGACTTAATGAAAAACTGTTTTTT
>NA|TRBJ1-6|NA|TRBV4-3
CASSPSLGGHNSPLHF
TGCGCCAGCAGCCCCTCTCTGGGGGGGCATAATTCACCCCTCCACTTT
>NA|TRBJ2-1|NA|TRBV14
CASSQGSGIRSYNEQFF
TGTGCCAGCAGCCAAGGGAGTGGCATACGCTCCTACAATGAGCAGTTCTTC
>TRBD1|TRBJ2-3|NA|TRBV28
CASHRPGGITDTQYF
TGTGCCAGCCACAGGCCAGGGGGAATTACAGATACGCAGTATTTT
>NA|TRBJ2-4|NA|TRBV10-2
CASSPGLKNIQYF
TGCGCCAGCAGTCCAGGGCTCAAAAACATTCAGTACTTC
>TRBD2|TRBJ2-1|NA|TRBV28
CASRDPGLAGGREQFF
TGTGCCAGCAGAGATCCCGGACTAGCGGGAGGTCGTGAGCAGTTCTTC
>NA|TRBJ2-5|few|TRBV6-6
CASSYSKATPVGAQYF
TGTGCCAGCAGTTACTCGAAGGCGACACCGGTCGGGGCCCAGTACTTC
>NA|TRBJ1-2|NA|TRBV4-3
CASSQDRHHGYTF
TGCGCCAGCAGCCAAGACAGACATCATGGCTACACCTTC
>TRBD2|TRBJ2-3|NA|TRBV7-9
CASSFVAGSTDTQYF
TGTGCCAGCAGCTTCGTAGCGGGAAGCACAGATACGCAGTATTTT
>NA|TRBJ2-3|NA|TRBV9
CASSVAAQGITDTQYF
TGTGCCAGCAGCGTAGCTGCGCAGGGGATCACAGATACGCAGTATTTT
>TRBD1|TRBJ1-1|NA|TRBV28
CASSPNRGTNTEAFF
TGTGCCAGCAGTCCGAACAGGGGTACGAACACTGAAGCTTTCTTT
>NA|TRBJ2-5|NA|TRBV21-1
CASSKELAGGPSGETQYF
TGTGCCAGCAGCAAAGAACTAGCGGGAGGGCCTTCGGGAGAGACCCAGTACTTC
>NA|TRBJ1-1|once|TRBV19
CASTLRIGQSDTLKLSLDKATAFF
NA
>NA|TRBJ2-7|NA|TRBV10-3
CAIMVQGSDEQYF
TGTGCCATCATGGTTCAGGGGTCGGACGAGCAGTACTTC
>TRBD1|TRBJ2-5|NA|TRBV9
CASSPWDSQETQYF
TGTGCCAGCAGCCCATGGGACAGCCAAGAGACCCAGTACTTC
>NA|TRBJ1-1|NA|TRBV21-1
CASSIESTEAFF
TGTGCCAGCAGCATAGAATCCACTGAAGCTTTCTTT
>NA|TRBJ2-2|NA|TRBV6-5
CASLRVGGELFF
TGTGCCAGTCTCAGGGTCGGCGGGGAGCTGTTTTTT
>NA|TRBJ2-2|NA|TRBV18
CASSPGDTSNTGELFF
TGTGCCAGCTCACCAGGGGACACCTCGAACACCGGGGAGCTGTTTTTT
>NA|TRBJ2-5|NA|TRBV7-2
CASSLFRGPEETQYF
TGTGCCAGCAGCTTATTCAGGGGCCCCGAAGAGACCCAGTACTTC